This T cell receptor beta chain was sequenced for a study of blood T cell repertoires in COVID-19. Overall study: Collection of acute and convalescent COVID-19 samples took place in the United States, Italy and Spain.

In the original workflow: Estimation of nucleated cell counts relied on the amplification of reference gene primers. The table came from immunoSEQ multiplex PCR; TCRdb's copy has only in-frame clones and leaves some out. The DNA was the basis for D and trimming; V, J and clone size are from that table. The repertoire holds some 150,000 clones, with over 65% as singletons. Sequenced material: peripheral blood. This sequence was found in a human donor in a cohort sampled during active COVID-19.

CDR3 sequence reads: CASSPPGTSGRDTQYF. CDR3 in DNA: TGCGCCAGCAGCCCGCCCGGGACTAGCGGTAGAGATACGCAGTATTTT. The chain joins TRBV5-1 to TRBJ2-3; TRBD2 agrees at 11 bases. The germline CDR1 and CDR2 sequences are SGHRS and YFSETQ. CDR3 size: 16 residues. The V gene end was trimmed by 4 bases and the J gene end by 5 bases; junction bases not matched to a gene: 9.